These T cell receptor beta chains were read from a single sample in a study of vaccination effects on CD4 cells after COVID-19. Sequencing was performed with immunoSEQ multiplex PCR; in TCRdb, only in-frame clones are kept and a portion is missing. The table includes 20,000 to 30,000 clones, roughly 77% detected once. These receptors have no known antigen. Sequences were derived from CD4+ T cells from PBMCs cultured with HCoV-NL63 spike peptides, sampled before COVID-19 vaccination. All receptors derive from a human donor who had a prior SARS-CoV-2 infection. Each CDR3 is given with its conserved first and last residue. Fields, in order: CDR3 length, J gene, V gene, clone size, D gene, CDR3 protein, CDR3 DNA. A D gene is named only where the DNA matches it firmly. Clone size is stated in some rows and not others, as once, few, many or a class when expanded.

14 TRBJ2-5 TRBV7-2 once . CASSLDRAKETQYF TGTGCCAGCAGCTTAGATAGGGCCAAAGAGACCCAGTACTTC
14 TRBJ2-1 TRBV11-3 . . CASSLVRSLNEQFF TGTGCCAGCAGCTTAGTTCGCTCGCTTAATGAGCAGTTCTTC
10 TRBJ2-5 TRBV20-1 . . CSADRETQYF TGCAGTGCTGACCGAGAGACCCAGTACTTC
15 TRBJ2-4 TRBV5-4 few . CASSLVPSRVDIQYF TGTGCCAGCAGCTTGGTTCCGAGCAGGGTAGACATTCAGTACTTC
14 TRBJ2-1 TRBV5-1 . . CASRVDWDYNEQFF TGCGCCAGCAGAGTGGATTGGGACTACAATGAGCAGTTCTTC
14 TRBJ2-5 TRBV28 . . CASGNQGLGGTQYF TGTGCCAGCGGTAATCAGGGATTGGGAGGGACCCAGTACTTC
11 TRBJ2-4 TRBV2 . . CASRPENIQYF TGTGCCAGCAGACCAGAAAACATTCAGTACTTC
15 TRBJ2-3 TRBV9 large . CASSATGWSTDTQYF TGTGCCAGCAGCGCTACAGGATGGAGCACAGATACGCAGTATTTT
12 TRBJ2-3 TRBV7-2 . . CASSLDRGTQYF TGTGCCAGCAGCTTAGATCGGGGCACGCAGTATTTT
15 TRBJ1-1 TRBV7-2 . . CASSVRPRVGTEAFF TGTGCCAGCAGCGTTAGGCCTCGGGTTGGCACTGAAGCTTTCTTT
20 TRBJ2-5 TRBV6-4 . TRBD2 CASSDSGGRTLIRYQETQYF TGTGCCAGCAGTGATAGCGGGGGAAGGACTTTGATTAGGTACCAAGAGACCCAGTACTTC
13 TRBJ2-2 TRBV11-3 . . CASSIRDPGELFF TGTGCCAGCAGCATAAGGGATCCCGGGGAGCTGTTTTTT
13 TRBJ1-6 TRBV5-4 . TRBD1 CASSTDRDSPLHF TGTGCCAGCAGCACTGACAGGGATTCACCCCTCCACTTT
14 TRBJ2-7 TRBV7-2 . TRBD1 CASSDRQGLYEQYF TGTGCCAGCAGCGACCGACAGGGGTTGTACGAGCAGTACTTC
14 TRBJ2-1 TRBV7-8 . TRBD1 CASGGTGDLREQFF TGTGCCAGCGGAGGGACAGGAGACCTAAGGGAGCAGTTCTTC
19 TRBJ2-3 TRBV5-1 . TRBD2 CASSRTGTSHRTSTDTQYF TGCGCCAGCAGCCGTACCGGGACTAGCCATCGTACTAGCACAGATACGCAGTATTTT
13 TRBJ2-1 TRBV7-6 . . CASSPTRFYEQFF TGTGCCAGCAGCCCGACCCGGTTTTATGAGCAGTTCTTC
14 TRBJ1-4 TRBV5-5 . . CASSSDTTNEKLFF TGTGCCAGCAGCTCGGATACAACTAATGAAAAACTGTTTTTT
16 TRBJ2-5 TRBV19 . TRBD2 CASSAKLAGGQETQYF TGTGCCAGTAGTGCAAAACTAGCGGGAGGGCAAGAGACCCAGTACTTC
17 TRBJ1-2 TRBV7-2 . . CASSSIDRTASYYGYTF TGTGCCAGCAGCTCCATAGACAGGACAGCTTCTTACTATGGCTACACCTTC
17 TRBJ2-3 TRBV7-8 . TRBD2 CASSSRTSGGFLDTQYF TGTGCCAGCAGCTCTAGGACTAGCGGGGGTTTTCTTGATACGCAGTATTTT
14 TRBJ2-3 TRBV5-1 . TRBD2 CASSFGTSTDTQYF TGCGCCAGCAGCTTTGGGACTAGTACAGATACGCAGTATTTT
16 TRBJ1-3 TRBV5-4 . TRBD1 CASSSRTGWSGNTIYF TGTGCCAGCAGCAGCCGGACAGGGTGGTCTGGAAACACCATATATTTT
15 TRBJ2-5 TRBV5-8 . TRBD2 CASSLGTAGGETQYF TGTGCCAGCAGCCTCGGGACCGCGGGAGGAGAGACCCAGTACTTC
15 TRBJ1-3 TRBV5-1 . TRBD1 CASSLEGASGNTIYF TGCGCCAGCAGCTTGGAGGGGGCTTCTGGAAACACCATATATTTT
15 TRBJ1-2 TRBV18 few TRBD1 CASSRLQGDRVGYTF TGTGCCAGCTCACGACTACAGGGGGATCGGGTTGGCTACACCTTC
15 TRBJ2-1 TRBV4-2 few . CASSQAGTYRNEQFF TGTGCCAGCAGCCAAGCAGGGACTTACCGCAATGAGCAGTTCTTC
17 TRBJ1-4 TRBV4-1 . . CASSQGFYRETNEKLFF TGCGCCAGCAGCCAAGGGTTTTACAGGGAGACTAATGAAAAACTGTTTTTT
12 TRBJ1-4 TRBV7-9 . . CASSLGHEKLFF TGTGCCAGCAGCTTAGGACATGAAAAACTGTTTTTT
11 TRBJ2-1 TRBV7-6 . . CASSHMVEQFF TGTGCCAGCAGCCATATGGTTGAGCAGTTCTTC